Below, one T cell receptor (beta chain) is given with its context. Antigen specificity is unknown. The sample comes from a study of lymphopenia after photon versus proton radiotherapy. Findings and caveats of the study: Relative stability marked proton patients; photon patients lost diversity and naive cells.

Clones were sequenced by immunoSEQ multiplex PCR, and TCRdb holds only the in-frame ones, with some missing. Of 25,000 to 35,000 clones in the sample, 90% are singletons; the top ten hold 6.8%. The TCR was taken from a woman between 45 and 60 years old with pancreatic cancer. The specimen was peripheral blood, collected from a patient treated with photon-based radiotherapy.

CDR3 sequence: CASSPTGGGSDTQYF. The CDR3 nucleotides read TGTGCCAGTAGCCCGACAGGGGGTGGATCAGATACGCAGTATTTT. The V and J genes are TRBV19 and TRBJ2-3; 9 bases map to TRBD1. The germline V gene has CDR1 LNHDA and CDR2 SQIVND (reference sequence). The V and J ends lost 6 bases and 4 bases, in that order; junction bases with no gene match: 8. The CDR3 totals 15 residues.